The rows below give T cell receptor beta chains drawn from one sample of a study of T cell responses to AZD1222 COVID-19 vaccine. Sequenced by immunoSEQ multiplex PCR; TCRdb stores in-frame clones only, minus some. The sample has 130,000 or so clones, roughly 88% seen once. The material was peripheral blood, obtained 28 days after the second AZD1222 dose. The source of these receptors is an adult who received the AZD1222 COVID-19 vaccine. The conserved cysteine and the conserved F or W are not part of the CDR3 here. Size is omitted from some rows. Given values are once, few, many or a class for expanded clones.

V,size,CDR3
TRBV6-4,NA,ASSDSSKTDQGNTIY
TRBV9,NA,ASSFPNGRRGSNTGELF
TRBV3-1/TRBV3-2,NA,ASKLRGGSDTQY
TRBV3-1/TRBV3-2,NA,ASSQRAGNTIY
TRBV6-5,NA,ASRDRGSGANVLT
TRBV7-2,once,ASSLGTGDNYGYT
TRBV6-5,NA,ASRRQSSSYEQY
TRBV7-2,NA,ASSPAIWGNIQY
TRBV29-1,once,SGNRGNTEAF
TRBV6-2/TRBV6-3,NA,ASSYRRGEETQY
TRBV25-1,NA,ASRLTLKETQY
TRBV7-2,NA,ASSKFGRQDQPQH
TRBV2,NA,ASSPWEGDGNQPQH
TRBV7-8,few,ASSRRAGGSSNEKLF
TRBV18,few,ASSPGGGYNSPLH
TRBV28,NA,ASSFPAGGEATNEKLF
TRBV25-1,few,ASSEMGRYGYT
TRBV15,NA,ATSRDLFEAF
TRBV28,NA,ASSLWRGTVAGELF
TRBV7-3,NA,ASSLFLKSGAF
TRBV3-1/TRBV3-2,NA,ASSPTRGTEAF
TRBV11-3,NA,ASGQSSGNTIY
TRBV3-1/TRBV3-2,NA,ASSQASRGRSGPYNEQF
TRBV28,NA,ASSPLTGSLNYGYT
TRBV7-2,once,ASSFRGGSSYNEQF
TRBV6-2/TRBV6-3,NA,ASSRPGQGVYT
TRBV30,NA,AFNGGTGELF
TRBV12-3/TRBV12-4,NA,ASTGQGMQPQH
TRBV27,NA,ASSFEGSDTQY
TRBV19,once,ASNGDSYEQY
TRBV6-5,NA,ASSYSISSYEQY
TRBV7-9,few,ASSLGGRGSKYEQY
TRBV18,NA,ASSHRDRHYEQY
TRBV5-5,NA,ASTLLGRGEEQY
TRBV3-1/TRBV3-2,NA,ASSPQSGGNTIY
TRBV3-1/TRBV3-2,NA,ASSNRVGNSPLH
TRBV3-1/TRBV3-2,few,ASSQGPGAFLGGSTDTQY
TRBV7-9,NA,ASSSSIPQGSTPLH
TRBV28,NA,ASSPSPRREGLNTEAF
TRBV13,NA,ASSPLAGGNTGELF
TRBV18,NA,ASSPPPGDTIY
TRBV7-3,NA,ASSYGGNYGYT
TRBV6-2/TRBV6-3,NA,ASSYNRGHGYT
TRBV9,NA,ASSVGGDYGYT
TRBV9,NA,ASSEANYGYT
TRBV2,NA,ASSRDRNLYEQY